This T cell receptor (beta chain) comes out of a study of blood T cell repertoires in COVID-19. Looking at the study overall: Sites in the United States, Italy and Spain provided acute and convalescent COVID-19 samples. The analysed material was cDNA or gDNA that came from T cells, B-cell-depleted T cells, or PBMCs.

The trim removed 5 bases at V and 5 bases at J, leaving 10 bases unmatched. Germline V gene data show CDR1 as MNHEY and CDR2 as SMNVEV (reference sequence). This CDR3 region has 16 residues. Original processing methods: Using reference gene primer amplification, nucleated cell counts were estimated. Profiling relied on immunoSEQ multiplex PCR, and the TCRdb table lists in-frame clones only, not all of them. The DNA gave D and trimming, while V, J and clone size come from that table. Of about 110,000 clones in the sample, under 90% were seen once. The chain links TRBV27 to TRBJ1-5, with 9 bases fitting TRBD1. What was sequenced was peripheral blood. The receptor comes from a woman aged 55-70 years with acute or convalescent COVID-19. CDR3 DNA sequence: TGTGCCAGCAGTCCCAAACAGGGGGCATGGGATCAGCCCCAGCATTTT. Translated: CASSPKQGAWDQPQHF.